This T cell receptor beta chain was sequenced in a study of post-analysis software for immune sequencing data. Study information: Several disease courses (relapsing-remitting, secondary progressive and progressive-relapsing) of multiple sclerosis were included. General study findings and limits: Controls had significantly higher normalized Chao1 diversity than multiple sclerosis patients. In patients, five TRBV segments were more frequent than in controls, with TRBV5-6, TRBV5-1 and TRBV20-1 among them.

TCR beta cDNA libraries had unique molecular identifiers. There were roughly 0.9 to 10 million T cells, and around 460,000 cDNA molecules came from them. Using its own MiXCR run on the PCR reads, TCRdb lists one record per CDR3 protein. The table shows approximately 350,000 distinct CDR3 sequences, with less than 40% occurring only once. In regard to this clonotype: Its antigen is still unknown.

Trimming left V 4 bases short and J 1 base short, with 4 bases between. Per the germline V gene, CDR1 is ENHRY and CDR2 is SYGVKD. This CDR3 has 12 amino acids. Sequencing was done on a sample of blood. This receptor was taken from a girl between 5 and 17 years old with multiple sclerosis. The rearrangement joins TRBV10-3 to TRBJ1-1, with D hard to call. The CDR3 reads CAISGGNTEAFF. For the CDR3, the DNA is TGTGCCATCAGTGGCGGGAACACTGAAGCTTTCTTT.